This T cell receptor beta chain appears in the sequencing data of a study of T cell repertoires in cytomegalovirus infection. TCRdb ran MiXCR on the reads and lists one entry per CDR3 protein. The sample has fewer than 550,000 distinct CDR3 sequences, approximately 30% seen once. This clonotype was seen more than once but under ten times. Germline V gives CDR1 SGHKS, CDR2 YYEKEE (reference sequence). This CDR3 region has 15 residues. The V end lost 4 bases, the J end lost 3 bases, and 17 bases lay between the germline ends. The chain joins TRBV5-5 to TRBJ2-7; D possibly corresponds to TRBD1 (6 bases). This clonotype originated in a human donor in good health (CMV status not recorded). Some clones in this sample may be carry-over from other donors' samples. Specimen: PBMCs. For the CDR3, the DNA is TGTGCCAGCAGCGTAACGGGGACACAGAACTACGAGCAGTACTTC. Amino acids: CASSVTGTQNYEQYF.